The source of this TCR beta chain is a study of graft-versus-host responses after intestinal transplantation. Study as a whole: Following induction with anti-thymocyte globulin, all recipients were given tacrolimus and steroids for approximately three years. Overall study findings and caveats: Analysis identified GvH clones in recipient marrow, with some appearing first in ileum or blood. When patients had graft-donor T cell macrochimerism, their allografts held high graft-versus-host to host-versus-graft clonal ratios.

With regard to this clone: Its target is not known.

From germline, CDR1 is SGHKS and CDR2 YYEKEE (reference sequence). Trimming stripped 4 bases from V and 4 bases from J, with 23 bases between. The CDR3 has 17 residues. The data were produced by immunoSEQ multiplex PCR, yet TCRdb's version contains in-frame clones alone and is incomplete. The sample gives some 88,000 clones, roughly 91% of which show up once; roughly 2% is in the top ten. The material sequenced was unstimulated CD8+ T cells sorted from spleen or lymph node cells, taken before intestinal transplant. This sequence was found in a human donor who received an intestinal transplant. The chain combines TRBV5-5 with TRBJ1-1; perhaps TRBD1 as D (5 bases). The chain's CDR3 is CASSPPGFGGRVTEAFF. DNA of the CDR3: TGTGCCAGCAGCCCACCGGGTTTTGGGGGGAGAGTCACTGAAGCTTTCTTT.